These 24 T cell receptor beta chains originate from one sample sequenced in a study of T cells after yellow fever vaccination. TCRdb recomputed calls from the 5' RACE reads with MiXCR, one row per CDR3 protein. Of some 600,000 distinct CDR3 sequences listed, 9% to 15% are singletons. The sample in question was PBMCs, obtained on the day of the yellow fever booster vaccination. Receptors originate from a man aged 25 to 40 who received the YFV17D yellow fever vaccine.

The CDR3 region is CASSLGVRTDTQYF. The CDR3 bases are TGTGCCAGCAGCTTAGGAGTCAGGACAGATACGCAGTATTTT. V is TRBV7-6 and J is TRBJ2-3; D not certain. This CDR3 is 14 amino acids long. Germline-derived CDR1 and CDR2 are SGHVS and FNYEAQ. V lost 1 base and J lost 3, with 8 bases in between.

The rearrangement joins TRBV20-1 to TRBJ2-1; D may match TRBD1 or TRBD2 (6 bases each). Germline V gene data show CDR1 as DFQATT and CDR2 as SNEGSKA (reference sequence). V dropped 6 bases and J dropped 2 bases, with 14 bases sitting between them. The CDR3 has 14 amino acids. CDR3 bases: TGCAGTGCGGACGAAGGGGGGCCCTACAATGAGCAGTTCTTC. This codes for CSADEGGPYNEQFF.

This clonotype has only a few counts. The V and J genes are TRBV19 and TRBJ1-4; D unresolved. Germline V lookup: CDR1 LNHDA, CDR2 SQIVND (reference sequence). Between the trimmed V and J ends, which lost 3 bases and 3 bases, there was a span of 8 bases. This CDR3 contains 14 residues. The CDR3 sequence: CASSIRGSNEKLFF. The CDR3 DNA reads TGTGCCAGTAGTATTCGGGGATCTAATGAAAAACTGTTTTTT.

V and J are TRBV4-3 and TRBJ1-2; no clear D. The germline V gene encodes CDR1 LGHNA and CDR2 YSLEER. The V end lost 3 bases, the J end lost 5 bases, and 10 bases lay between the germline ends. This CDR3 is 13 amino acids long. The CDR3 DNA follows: TGCGCCAGCAGCCAGGAGAGGCAGTATGGCTACACCTTC. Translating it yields CASSQERQYGYTF.

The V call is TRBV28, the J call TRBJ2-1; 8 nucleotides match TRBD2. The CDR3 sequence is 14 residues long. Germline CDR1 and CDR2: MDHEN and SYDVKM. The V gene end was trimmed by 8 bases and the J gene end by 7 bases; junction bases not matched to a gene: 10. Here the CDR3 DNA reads TGTGCCAGCGGCCTAAGCGGGAGCCCGAATGAGCAGTTCTTC. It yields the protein CASGLSGSPNEQFF.

CDR3 residues: CAWSPGGGNQPQHF. The CDR3 DNA reads as TGTGCCTGGAGCCCTGGGGGGGGCAATCAGCCCCAGCATTTT. The genes are TRBV30 and TRBJ1-5; perhaps TRBD1 as D (5 bases). Germline V gene lookup returns CDR1 GTSNPN and CDR2 SVGIG (reference sequence). V was clipped by 3 bases and J by 2 bases, with 11 bases between them. The CDR3 length is 14 residues. The whole variable domain, filled in from reference TRBV30 and TRBJ1-5, reads SQTIHQWPATLVQPVGSPLSLECTVEGTSNPNLYWYRQAAGRGLQLLFYSVGIGQISSEVPQNLSASRPQDRQFILSSKKLLLSDSGFYLCAWSPGGGNQPQHFGDGTRLSIL.

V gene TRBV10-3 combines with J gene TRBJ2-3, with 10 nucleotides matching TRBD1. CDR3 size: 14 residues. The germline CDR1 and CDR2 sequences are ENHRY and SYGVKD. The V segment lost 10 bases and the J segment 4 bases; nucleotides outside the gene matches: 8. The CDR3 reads CATSGTGVADTQYF. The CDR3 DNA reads TGTGCCACATCCGGGACAGGGGTCGCAGATACGCAGTATTTT.

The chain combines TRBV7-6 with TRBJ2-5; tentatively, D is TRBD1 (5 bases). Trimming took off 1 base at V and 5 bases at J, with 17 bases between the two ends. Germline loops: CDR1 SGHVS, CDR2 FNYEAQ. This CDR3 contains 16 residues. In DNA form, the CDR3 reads TGTGCCAGCAGCTTAGAGGGGTTGCCAGTTACGGAGACCCAGTACTTC. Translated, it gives CASSLEGLPVTETQYF.

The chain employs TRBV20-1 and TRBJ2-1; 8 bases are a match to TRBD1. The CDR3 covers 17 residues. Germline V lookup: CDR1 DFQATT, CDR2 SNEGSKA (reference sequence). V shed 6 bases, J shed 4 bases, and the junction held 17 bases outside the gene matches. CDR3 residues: CSAKQGGNRWGYNEQFF. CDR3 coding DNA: TGCAGTGCAAAACAGGGGGGTAACCGATGGGGATACAATGAGCAGTTCTTC.

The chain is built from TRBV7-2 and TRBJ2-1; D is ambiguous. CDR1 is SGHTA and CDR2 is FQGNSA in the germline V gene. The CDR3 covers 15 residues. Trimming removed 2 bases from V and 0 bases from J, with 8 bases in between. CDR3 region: CASSLWWGSYNEQFF. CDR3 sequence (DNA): TGTGCCAGCAGCTTATGGTGGGGCTCCTACAATGAGCAGTTCTTC.

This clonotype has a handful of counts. In nucleotides, the CDR3 is TGCGCCAGCACCCCGCTGGGCGGGAGGACAATCTACGAGCAGTACTTC. Protein sequence: CASTPLGGRTIYEQYF. The J gene is TRBJ2-7, the V gene TRBV5-1, with TRBD2 identical over 8 bases. Unmatched junction bases numbered 14, after V lost 6 bases and J lost 3 bases. The CDR3 runs to 16 residues. Germline CDR1 reads SGHRS; CDR2 reads YFSETQ.

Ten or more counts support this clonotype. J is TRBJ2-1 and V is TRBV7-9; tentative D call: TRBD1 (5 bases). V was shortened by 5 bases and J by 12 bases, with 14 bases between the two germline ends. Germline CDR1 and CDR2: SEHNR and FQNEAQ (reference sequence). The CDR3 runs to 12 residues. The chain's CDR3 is CASSPQGWVQFF. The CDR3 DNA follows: TGTGCCAGCAGCCCTCAGGGTTGGGTGCAGTTCTTC.

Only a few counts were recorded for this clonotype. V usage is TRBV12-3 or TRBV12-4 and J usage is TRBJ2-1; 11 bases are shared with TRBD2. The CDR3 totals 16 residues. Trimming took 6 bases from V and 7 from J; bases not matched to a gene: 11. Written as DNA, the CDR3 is TGTGCCAGCAGCCTTACGCTAGCGGGAGGTTGGAATGAGCAGTTCTTC. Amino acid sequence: CASSLTLAGGWNEQFF.

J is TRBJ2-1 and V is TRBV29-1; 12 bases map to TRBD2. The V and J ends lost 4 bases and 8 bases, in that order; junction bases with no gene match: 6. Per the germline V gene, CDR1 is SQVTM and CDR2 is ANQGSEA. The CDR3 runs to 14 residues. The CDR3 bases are TGCAGCGTTGGGTGGGCTAGCGGGAGGGATGAGCAGTTCTTC. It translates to CSVGWASGRDEQFF.

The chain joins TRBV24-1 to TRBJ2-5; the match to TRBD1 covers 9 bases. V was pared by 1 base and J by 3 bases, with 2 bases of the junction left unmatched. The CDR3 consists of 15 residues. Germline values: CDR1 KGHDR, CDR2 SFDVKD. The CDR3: CATSDFGTGKETQYF. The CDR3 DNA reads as TGTGCCACCAGTGATTTCGGGACAGGGAAAGAGACCCAGTACTTC.

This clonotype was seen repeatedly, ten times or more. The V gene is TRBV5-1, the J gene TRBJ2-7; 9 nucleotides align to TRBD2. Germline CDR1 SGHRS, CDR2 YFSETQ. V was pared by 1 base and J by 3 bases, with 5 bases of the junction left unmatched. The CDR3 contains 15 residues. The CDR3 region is CASSLSTSGVYEQYF. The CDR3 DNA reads TGCGCCAGCAGCTTGTCGACTAGCGGTGTCTACGAGCAGTACTTC. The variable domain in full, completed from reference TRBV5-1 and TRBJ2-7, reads KAGVTQTPRYLIKTRGQQVTLSCSPISGHRSVSWYQQTPGQGLQFLFEYFSETQRNKGNFPGRFSGRQFSNSRSEMNVSTLELGDSALYLCASSLSTSGVYEQYFGPGTRLTVT.

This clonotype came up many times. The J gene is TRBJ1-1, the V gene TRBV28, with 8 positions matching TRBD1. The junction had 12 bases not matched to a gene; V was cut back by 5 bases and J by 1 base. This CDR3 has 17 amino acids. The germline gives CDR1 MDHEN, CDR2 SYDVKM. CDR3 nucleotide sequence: TGTGCCAGCAGTCGGATACAGGGGGTGGTTCGGAACACTGAAGCTTTCTTT. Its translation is CASSRIQGVVRNTEAFF.

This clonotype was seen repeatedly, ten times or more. CDR3 bases: TGTGCCAGCAGGGGGACGGGGAGGACCGGGGAGCTGTTTTTT. Translated, it gives CASRGTGRTGELFF. The gene calls are TRBV6-2 or TRBV6-3 and TRBJ2-2, with TRBD2 as a possible D gene (6 bases). There are 14 residues in the CDR3. Germline lookup yields CDR1 MNHEY and CDR2 SVGEGT. The ends were cut back, 6 bases at V and 5 bases at J, with 13 bases in the middle.

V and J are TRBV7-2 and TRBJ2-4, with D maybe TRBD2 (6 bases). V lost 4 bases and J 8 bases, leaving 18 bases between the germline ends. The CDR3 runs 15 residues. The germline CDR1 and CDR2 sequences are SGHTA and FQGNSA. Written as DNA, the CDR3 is TGTGCCAGCAGCTCGGGAGTGAAGATTGGGGACATTCAGTACTTC. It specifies CASSSGVKIGDIQYF.

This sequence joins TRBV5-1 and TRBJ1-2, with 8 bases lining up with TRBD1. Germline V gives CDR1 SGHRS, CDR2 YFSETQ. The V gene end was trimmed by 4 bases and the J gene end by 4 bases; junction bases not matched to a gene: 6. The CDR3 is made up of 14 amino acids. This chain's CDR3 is CASSTDREVYGYTF. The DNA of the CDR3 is TGCGCCAGCAGCACGGACAGGGAAGTCTATGGCTACACCTTC.

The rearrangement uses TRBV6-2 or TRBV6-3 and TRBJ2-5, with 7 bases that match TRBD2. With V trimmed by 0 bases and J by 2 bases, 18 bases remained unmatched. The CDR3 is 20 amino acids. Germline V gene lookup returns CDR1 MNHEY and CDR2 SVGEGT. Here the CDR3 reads CASSYSIITTRASGQETQYF. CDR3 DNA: TGTGCCAGCAGTTACTCGATTATCACGACTCGGGCTAGCGGACAAGAGACCCAGTACTTC.

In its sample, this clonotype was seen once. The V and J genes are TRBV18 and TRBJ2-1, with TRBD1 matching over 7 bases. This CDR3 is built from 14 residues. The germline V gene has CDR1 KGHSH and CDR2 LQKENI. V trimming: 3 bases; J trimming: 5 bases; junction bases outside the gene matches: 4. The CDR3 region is CASSPGQENNEQFF. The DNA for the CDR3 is TGTGCCAGCTCACCTGGACAGGAGAACAATGAGCAGTTCTTC.

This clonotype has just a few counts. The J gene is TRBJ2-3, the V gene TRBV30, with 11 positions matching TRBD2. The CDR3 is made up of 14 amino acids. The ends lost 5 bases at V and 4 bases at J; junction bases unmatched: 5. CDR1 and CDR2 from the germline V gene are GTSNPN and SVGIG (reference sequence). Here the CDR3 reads CAWGRGLAADTQYF. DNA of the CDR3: TGTGCCTGGGGGAGGGGACTAGCGGCAGATACGCAGTATTTT.

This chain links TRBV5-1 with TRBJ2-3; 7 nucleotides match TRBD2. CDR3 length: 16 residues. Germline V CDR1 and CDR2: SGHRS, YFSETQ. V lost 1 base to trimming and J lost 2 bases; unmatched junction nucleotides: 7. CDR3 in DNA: TGCGCCAGCAGCTTGTCTGCGGGAGCGTACACAGATACGCAGTATTTT. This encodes CASSLSAGAYTDTQYF.